The TCR beta chain under discussion was sequenced for a study of cytomegalovirus exposure and HLA in healthy donors. General observations from the study: Many donors shared some public TCRs, even though most TCR sequences were rare. Investigators reported some 150 TCR beta chains as tied to cytomegalovirus. The classifier was said to identify cytomegalovirus status with high specificity and sensitivity.

On this clone: The target antigen is unknown.

Method: immunoSEQ multiplex PCR; TCRdb's copy keeps in-frame clones and lacks some. The sample contains some 110,000 clones, approximately 89% of which appear only once. The germline V gene encodes CDR1 GTSNPN and CDR2 SVGIG (reference sequence). V lost 1 base and J lost 13, with 16 bases in between. The CDR3 has 12 residues. This TCR was recovered from a young man in good health and CMV-seronegative. The sample consisted of PBMCs. The J gene is TRBJ1-2, the V gene TRBV30; D may be TRBD1 (6 bases). The CDR3 nucleotides read TGTGCCTGGAGTGGATGGACAGACCTCCCCACCTTC. This gives the protein CAWSGWTDLPTF.